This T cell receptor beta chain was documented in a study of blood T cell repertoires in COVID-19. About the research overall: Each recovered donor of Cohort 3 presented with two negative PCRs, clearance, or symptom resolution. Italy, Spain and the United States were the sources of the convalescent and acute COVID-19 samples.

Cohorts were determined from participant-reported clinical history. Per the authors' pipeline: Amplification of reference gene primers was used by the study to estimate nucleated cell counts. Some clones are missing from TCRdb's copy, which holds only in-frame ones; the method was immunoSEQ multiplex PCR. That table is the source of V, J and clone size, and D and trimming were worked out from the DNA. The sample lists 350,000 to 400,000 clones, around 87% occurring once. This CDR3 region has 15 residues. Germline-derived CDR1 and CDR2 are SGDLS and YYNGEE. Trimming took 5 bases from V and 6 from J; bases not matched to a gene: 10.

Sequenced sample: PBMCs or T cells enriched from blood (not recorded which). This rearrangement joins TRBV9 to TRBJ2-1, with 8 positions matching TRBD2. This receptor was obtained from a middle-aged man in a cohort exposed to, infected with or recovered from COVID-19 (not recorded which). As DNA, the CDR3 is TGTGCCAGCAGTAAAGCGGGAGATATTCGCAATGAGCAGTTCTTC. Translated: CASSKAGDIRNEQFF. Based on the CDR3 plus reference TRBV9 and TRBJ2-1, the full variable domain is DSGVTQTPKHLITATGQRVTLRCSPRSGDLSVYWYQQSLDQGLQFLIQYYNGEERAKGNILERFSAQQFPDLHSELNLSSLELGDSALYFCASSKAGDIRNEQFFGPGTRLTVL.